This is a list of T cell receptor beta chains from one sample in a study of human T cells and chemical hapten exposure. TCRdb re-derived calls from the RACE reads in MiXCR, one entry per CDR3 protein. The sample contains under 200,000 distinct CDR3 sequences, roughly 25% of which appear only once. The input for sequencing was whole blood, taken in connection with sensitization to the hapten diphenylcyclopropenone (DPC). These receptors all come from a woman between 18 and 29 years old with alopecia areata. Some clones in this sample may be carry-over from other donors' samples. CDR3s include the opening cysteine and the closing phenylalanine or tryptophan. Fields, in order: D gene, J gene, clone size, V gene, CDR3 protein, CDR3 DNA. The D gene is left open where the match is weak. Clone size appears in some rows only: once, few, many, or a class for an expanded clone.

d_call: NA; j_call: TRBJ2-1; clone_size: NA; v_call: TRBV7-9; cdr3_aa: CASSLAVGGHEQFF; cdr3_nt: TGTGCCAGCAGCTTAGCTGTAGGGGGGCATGAGCAGTTCTTC
d_call: NA; j_call: TRBJ2-3; clone_size: few; v_call: TRBV20-1; cdr3_aa: CSASRLAIDGTQYF; cdr3_nt: TGCAGTGCTAGTCGCCTAGCGATCGATGGTACGCAGTATTTT
d_call: TRBD1; j_call: TRBJ1-1; clone_size: NA; v_call: TRBV4-3; cdr3_aa: CASSQPQGNEAFF; cdr3_nt: TGCGCCAGCAGCCAGCCACAGGGGAATGAAGCTTTCTTT
d_call: NA; j_call: TRBJ2-7; clone_size: few; v_call: TRBV20-1; cdr3_aa: CSASMRNQGKNEQYF; cdr3_nt: TGCAGTGCTAGTATGAGGAATCAGGGCAAGAACGAGCAGTACTTC
d_call: NA; j_call: TRBJ1-1; clone_size: NA; v_call: TRBV4-3; cdr3_aa: CASSQDYGPEAFF; cdr3_nt: TGCGCCAGCAGCCAAGATTACGGGCCTGAAGCTTTCTTT
d_call: NA; j_call: TRBJ1-1; clone_size: few; v_call: TRBV15; cdr3_aa: CATSRGGSLTEAFF; cdr3_nt: TGTGCCACCAGCAGAGGTGGATCCCTCACTGAAGCTTTCTTT
d_call: NA; j_call: TRBJ1-1; clone_size: many; v_call: TRBV7-2; cdr3_aa: CAMRRGVGTEAFF; cdr3_nt: TGTGCCATGCGTAGGGGGGTTGGCACTGAAGCTTTCTTT
d_call: NA; j_call: TRBJ2-7; clone_size: NA; v_call: TRBV3-1; cdr3_aa: CASSQEPTTHLGEQYF; cdr3_nt: TGTGCCAGCAGCCAAGAGCCCACTACTCATTTGGGTGAGCAGTACTTC
d_call: NA; j_call: TRBJ2-7; clone_size: few; v_call: TRBV29-1; cdr3_aa: CSVAFGLSEQYF; cdr3_nt: TGCAGCGTGGCCTTCGGGCTTAGCGAGCAGTACTTC
d_call: NA; j_call: TRBJ2-1; clone_size: NA; v_call: TRBV29-1; cdr3_aa: CSVEAPLQGGYNEQFF; cdr3_nt: TGCAGCGTTGAAGCCCCCCTACAGGGAGGGTACAATGAGCAGTTCTTC
d_call: NA; j_call: TRBJ2-5; clone_size: many; v_call: TRBV20-1; cdr3_aa: CSARDGGAGETQYF; cdr3_nt: TGCAGTGCTAGAGATGGAGGGGCCGGGGAGACCCAGTACTTC
d_call: NA; j_call: TRBJ2-5; clone_size: NA; v_call: TRBV29-1; cdr3_aa: CSVEPGEETQYF; cdr3_nt: TGCAGCGTTGAACCGGGGGAAGAGACCCAGTACTTC
d_call: NA; j_call: TRBJ1-3; clone_size: NA; v_call: TRBV15; cdr3_aa: CATSEGRPGNTIYF; cdr3_nt: TGTGCCACCAGCGAGGGGCGTCCTGGAAACACCATATATTTT
d_call: TRBD1; j_call: TRBJ2-7; clone_size: NA; v_call: TRBV27; cdr3_aa: CASSDPTGGASAEQYF; cdr3_nt: TGTGCCAGCAGTGACCCCACAGGGGGCGCTTCTGCCGAGCAGTACTTC
d_call: NA; j_call: TRBJ1-1; clone_size: few; v_call: TRBV30; cdr3_aa: CAWNPTANTEAFF; cdr3_nt: TGTGCCTGGAACCCGACAGCGAACACTGAAGCTTTCTTT
d_call: NA; j_call: TRBJ1-1; clone_size: few; v_call: TRBV2; cdr3_aa: CASSYSQEAFF; cdr3_nt: TGTGCCAGCAGTTACTCCCAGGAAGCTTTCTTT
d_call: TRBD2; j_call: TRBJ2-7; clone_size: NA; v_call: TRBV5-1; cdr3_aa: CASSLTGGDNEQYF; cdr3_nt: TGCGCCAGCAGCTTGACGGGAGGAGACAACGAGCAGTACTTC
d_call: NA; j_call: TRBJ1-3; clone_size: few; v_call: TRBV29-1; cdr3_aa: CSVGGRGNTIYF; cdr3_nt: TGCAGCGTTGGGGGTAGAGGAAACACCATATATTTT
d_call: NA; j_call: TRBJ2-7; clone_size: NA; v_call: TRBV9; cdr3_aa: CASSVEDSRSYEQYF; cdr3_nt: TGTGCCAGCAGCGTAGAGGATAGCCGCTCCTACGAGCAGTACTTC
d_call: TRBD1; j_call: TRBJ2-7; clone_size: few; v_call: TRBV5-1; cdr3_aa: CASSRETGQSYEQYF; cdr3_nt: TGCGCCAGCAGCCGAGAAACGGGACAGTCTTACGAGCAGTACTTC